These 19 T cell receptor beta chains came from one sample sequenced in a study of CD8 T cells in ankylosing spondylitis. General study results and limits: Fewer than 10 highly homologous variants made up a TCR beta motif that seemed to typify ankylosing spondylitis blood.

No antigen has been assigned to these receptors. From the 5' RACE reads, TCRdb called clonotypes with MiXCR, one entry per CDR3 protein. This table has 130,000 or so distinct CDR3 sequences, 17% appearing once. The sequencing input was blood, either unsorted or a sorted T cell fraction (not recorded which). Receptors were obtained from a male donor with ankylosing spondylitis.

The chain is built from TRBV6-2 or TRBV6-3 and TRBJ2-1, with D perhaps matching TRBD2 (7 bases). The CDR3 runs 18 residues. Germline CDR1 is MNHEY and CDR2 is SVGEGT. With 0 bases removed from V and 4 bases from J, the gap between germline ends came to 19 bases. In DNA, the CDR3 is TGTGCCAGCAGTTACTCGACGGGGGGCCCTAGCGATTACAATGAGCAGTTCTTC. Amino acid sequence: CASSYSTGGPSDYNEQFF.

The rearrangement uses TRBV18 and TRBJ2-7; either TRBD1 or TRBD2 may supply D (5 bases each). Germline V CDR1 and CDR2: KGHSH, LQKENI. Trimming stripped 6 bases from V and 3 bases from J, with 12 bases between. This CDR3 comprises 13 residues. CDR3 amino acids: CASSSGTHYEQYF. The CDR3 DNA reads as TGTGCCAGCTCGTCCGGGACCCACTACGAGCAGTACTTC.

In this sample, this clonotype turned up a few times. The chain carries TRBV4-1 and TRBJ1-5; D ambiguous. TRBJ2-3 matches the DNA end more closely, so the J call is doubtful. Per the germline V gene, CDR1 is MGHRA and CDR2 is YSYEKL. CDR3 length equals 13 residues. The CDR3 DNA reads as TGCGCCAGCAGTAGTTATAGCAATCAGCCCCAGTATTTT. Translated: CASSSYSNQPQYF.

Only a few counts were recorded for this clonotype. Its ends do not fully match the called genes, so a read error is possible. The CDR3 loop is CASSASGSSDEQYF. In nucleotides, the CDR3 is TGTGCCAGCAGCGCTAGCGGGAGCTCCGACGAGCAGTACTTC. This chain links TRBV9 with TRBJ2-7; TRBD2 aligns across 10 bases. CDR3 length equals 14 residues. CDR1 and CDR2 (germline): SGDLS, YYNGEE.

This clonotype was detected a few times. The rearrangement uses TRBV5-8 and TRBJ2-7; 7 positions agree with TRBD1. Trimming removed 2 bases from V and 1 base from J; junction bases left unmatched: 3. Germline CDR1 is SGHTS and CDR2 is YDEGEE. The CDR3 has 14 amino acids. CDR3 sequence reads: CASSLQGSSYEQYF. CDR3 nucleotide sequence: TGTGCCAGCAGCTTACAGGGGTCATCCTACGAGCAGTACTTC. Combining the CDR3 with reference TRBV5-8 and TRBJ2-7 gives the whole variable domain EAGVTQSPTHLIKTRGQQATLRCSPISGHTSVYWYQQALGLGLQFLLWYDEGEERNRGNFPPRFSGRQFPNYSSELNVNALELEDSALYLCASSLQGSSYEQYFGPGTRLTVT.

The chain couples TRBV7-4 to TRBJ2-3, with TRBD2 matching over 8 bases. V lost 2 bases, J lost 5 bases, and 6 bases stayed unmatched. The CDR3 runs 15 residues. Germline V CDR1 and CDR2: SGHVT, SQSDAQ. The CDR3 here is CASSLPRREVDTQYF. CDR3 DNA: TGTGCCAGCAGCTTACCCCGGCGGGAGGTAGATACGCAGTATTTT.

CDR3 amino acids: CSAFYGLAGRDEQYF. CDR3 DNA: TGCAGTGCTTTTTACGGACTAGCGGGAAGGGATGAGCAGTACTTC. The J gene is TRBJ2-7, the V gene TRBV20-1; 12 nucleotides match TRBD2. CDR1 is DFQATT and CDR2 is SNEGSKA in the germline V gene (reference sequence). V dropped 5 bases and J dropped 7; count of bases not matched to a gene: 12. This CDR3 comprises 15 residues.

In this sample, this clonotype is medium-sized (0.01 to 0.1%). This rearrangement joins TRBV5-4 to TRBJ2-1; 11 bases map to TRBD2. The CDR3 is 15 amino acids. J gave up 4 bases and V 3 bases, and 3 bases lay outside the gene matches. CDR1 is SGHNT, CDR2 YYREEE, per germline (reference sequence). CDR3 protein: CASSSRLAGYNEQFF. Here the CDR3 DNA reads TGTGCCAGCAGCTCAAGACTAGCGGGGTACAATGAGCAGTTCTTC.

This clonotype was recorded a few times. V gene TRBV4-3 combines with J gene TRBJ2-1; 8 nucleotides align to TRBD2. This CDR3 spans 17 amino acids. V trimming: 0 bases; J trimming: 8 bases; junction bases outside the gene matches: 12. In germline, CDR1 is LGHNA, CDR2 YSLEER. The CDR3 loop reads CASSQEPFAGGKDEQFF. CDR3 nucleotides: TGCGCCAGCAGCCAAGAACCGTTCGCGGGAGGAAAGGATGAGCAGTTCTTC.

The chain has TRBV4-3 and TRBJ2-7; D might be TRBD2 (6 bases). The CDR3 extends over 16 amino acids. V shed 4 bases and J shed 2 bases, with 18 bases lying between them. The germline V gene has CDR1 LGHNA and CDR2 YSLEER. This CDR3 is CASSLLGGEGPYEQYF. CDR3 in DNA: TGCGCCAGCAGCCTTCTGGGGGGAGAGGGCCCCTACGAGCAGTACTTC.

The J gene is TRBJ1-5, the V gene TRBV20-1; no clear D gene. The V end lost 5 bases, the J end lost 0 bases, and 11 bases lay between the germline ends. Germline lookup yields CDR1 DFQATT and CDR2 SNEGSKA (reference sequence). This CDR3 has 14 amino acids. For the CDR3, the DNA is TGCAGTGCTGGAAGCCCTAATAGCAATCAGCCCCAGCATTTT. It yields the protein CSAGSPNSNQPQHF.

Here the CDR3 reads CASSSLAGASYEQYF. The CDR3 bases are TGTGCCAGCAGTAGTCTAGCGGGAGCGTCCTACGAGCAGTACTTC. The rearrangement joins TRBV2 to TRBJ2-7; TRBD2 agrees at 10 bases. Germline V gene data show CDR1 as SNHLY and CDR2 as FYNNEI. The CDR3 consists of 15 residues. V shed 5 bases and J 1 base; nucleotides not matched to a gene: 5.

This clonotype showed up many times. The CDR3 nucleotides read TGTGCCAGCAGGGGACTTAGCCCCTACAATGAGCAGTTCTTC. It specifies CASRGLSPYNEQFF. This chain links TRBV25-1 with TRBJ2-1, with TRBD2 as a possible D gene (6 bases). The CDR3 totals 14 residues. From germline, CDR1 is MGHDK and CDR2 SYGVNS. Trimming removed 6 bases from V and 2 bases from J, with 11 bases in between.

This clonotype turned up a few times. The rearrangement links TRBV15 to TRBJ2-1, with 14 positions matching TRBD2. The CDR3 consists of 17 residues. The trim removed 0 bases at V and 6 bases at J, leaving 4 bases unmatched. Germline assignment: CDR1 LNHNV and CDR2 YYDKDF (reference sequence). CDR3 coding DNA: TGTGCCACCAGCAGAGATCGGGGACTAGCGGGAGTCAATGAGCAGTTCTTC. This translates into CATSRDRGLAGVNEQFF. The entire variable domain, with the rest obtained from reference TRBV15 and TRBJ2-1, is as follows: DAMVIQNPRYQVTQFGKPVTLSCSQTLNHNVMYWYQQKSSQAPKLLFHYYDKDFNNEADTPDNFQSRRPNTSFCFLDIRSPGLGDTAMYLCATSRDRGLAGVNEQFFGPGTRLTVL.

V and J are TRBV25-1 and TRBJ2-1; D is perhaps TRBD2 (5 bases). CDR3 length equals 14 residues. The germline gives CDR1 MGHDK, CDR2 SYGVNS. The V end lost 8 bases, the J end lost 6 bases, and 17 bases lay between the germline ends. CDR3 in DNA: TGTGCCAGCGCTGAAACCCTAGCCAGCAATGAGCAGTTCTTC. Encoded protein: CASAETLASNEQFF.

V usage is TRBV4-3 and J usage is TRBJ2-1; D is uncertain. This CDR3 comprises 16 residues. The germline gives CDR1 LGHNA, CDR2 YSLEER. With 1 base removed from V and 2 bases from J, the gap between germline ends came to 12 bases. This CDR3 is CASSQGVRFPYNEQFF. The CDR3 DNA follows: TGCGCCAGCAGCCAAGGAGTCCGGTTTCCCTACAATGAGCAGTTCTTC.

This clonotype was picked up a small number of times. This chain uses TRBV20-1 with TRBJ2-7, with unresolved D. CDR3 length: 10 amino acids. V lost 3 bases and J 1 base, leaving 1 base between the germline ends. Germline V lookup: CDR1 DFQATT, CDR2 SNEGSKA (reference sequence). In DNA, the CDR3 is TGCAGTGCTAGGTCCTACGAGCAGTACTTC. Translated, it gives CSARSYEQYF.

V is TRBV25-1 and J is TRBJ2-6; 7 positions match TRBD1. The CDR3 consists of 17 residues. CDR1 is MGHDK, CDR2 SYGVNS, per germline. The junction had 4 bases not matched to a gene; V was cut back by 2 bases and J by 0 bases. This chain's CDR3 is CASSEPGQHSGANVLTF. DNA for the CDR3: TGTGCCAGCAGTGAACCGGGACAGCACTCTGGGGCCAACGTCCTGACTTTC.

The chain employs TRBV2 and TRBJ2-3, with a tentative D call TRBD1 (5 bases). The CDR3 consists of 10 residues. V dropped 8 bases and J dropped 10 bases, with 10 bases sitting between them. Germline CDR1 reads SNHLY; CDR2 reads FYNNEI. CDR3 nucleotide sequence: TGTGCCAGCGCAGGGATCGCGCAGTATTTT. It translates to CASAGIAQYF.